This T cell receptor (beta chain) is from a study of graft-versus-host responses after intestinal transplantation. Points from the study as a whole: There was an association between peak levels of circulating GvH clones and early post-transplant HvG declines.

In germline, CDR1 is SGHVS, CDR2 FQNEAQ. With 1 base removed from V and 0 bases from J, the gap between germline ends came to 11 bases. The CDR3 is made up of 16 amino acids. As concerns this clone: Its antigen remains unknown.

Assay used: immunoSEQ multiplex PCR; TCRdb lists only in-frame clones, some missing. The repertoire holds around 23,000 clones, with 93% as singletons. The sequence was obtained from a human patient who received an intestinal transplant, so some T cells may come from the graft donor. Sample: PBMCs, taken 18 days after transplant. This chain uses TRBV7-8 with TRBJ2-3, with a weak D call TRBD2 (6 bases). The chain's CDR3 is CASSLGRGYSTDTQYF. Written as DNA, the CDR3 is TGTGCCAGCAGCTTAGGGCGGGGTTACAGCACAGATACGCAGTATTTT. The variable domain in full, with the rest retrieved from reference TRBV7-8 and TRBJ2-3, is GAGVSQSPRYKVAKRGQDVALRCDPISGHVSLFWYQQALGQGPEFLTYFQNEAQLDKSGLPSDRFFAERPEGSVSTLKIQRTQQEDSAVYLCASSLGRGYSTDTQYFGPGTRLTVL.